The sequence of this T cell receptor (beta chain) was determined in a study of blood T cells in healthy people across ages. This clonotype was observed many times. Trimming shortened V by 1 base and J by 6 bases, and 6 bases separated the two germline ends. The CDR3 consists of 12 residues. Germline CDR1 and CDR2: SGHTA and FQGNSA. Through a sample-barcoded 5' primer and a J-beta primer mix, a second PCR was run for roughly 6 to 11 cycles. From the 5' RACE reads, TCRdb called clonotypes with MiXCR, one entry per CDR3 protein. This sample has almost 300,000 distinct CDR3 sequences, with about 25% found just once.

The receptor's source is an older woman in good health. Specimen: blood. The chain joins TRBV7-2 to TRBJ2-5; possibly TRBD1 for D (5 bases). CDR3 in amino acids: CASSLEGKTQYF. In DNA, the CDR3 is TGTGCCAGCAGCTTAGAGGGGAAGACCCAGTACTTC.